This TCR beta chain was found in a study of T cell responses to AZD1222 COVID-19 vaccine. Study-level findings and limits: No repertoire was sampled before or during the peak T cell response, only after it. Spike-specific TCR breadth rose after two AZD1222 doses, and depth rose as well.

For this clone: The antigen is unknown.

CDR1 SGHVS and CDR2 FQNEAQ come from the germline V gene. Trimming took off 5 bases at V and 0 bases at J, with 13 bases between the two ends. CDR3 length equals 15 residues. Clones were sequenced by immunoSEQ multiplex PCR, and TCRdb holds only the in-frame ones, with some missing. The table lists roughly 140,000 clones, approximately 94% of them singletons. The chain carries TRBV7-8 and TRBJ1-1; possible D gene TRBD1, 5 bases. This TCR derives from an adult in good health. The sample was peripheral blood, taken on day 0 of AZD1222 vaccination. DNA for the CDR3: TGTGCCAGCAGCCCGATGGGACTACTGAACACTGAAGCTTTCTTT. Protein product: CASSPMGLLNTEAFF.